The TCR beta chain described here comes from a study of vaccination and CD4 T cells after COVID-19. For the study at large: In the convalescent cohort, there were six males and four females, two of them Hispanic. Findings of the study overall: Median reactive clonotypes, those recognizing SARS-CoV-2, rose from roughly 19 to 38, not significantly.

The CDR3 consists of 14 residues. CDR1 DFQATT and CDR2 SNEGSKA come from the germline V gene (reference sequence). V shed 4 bases and J shed 8 bases, with 20 bases lying between them. The time point denotes: late sampling 161 to 241 days after vaccination in a few convalescent patients. TCRdb passed the PCR reads through MiXCR, listing each CDR3 protein once. Counted here are around 28,000 distinct CDR3 sequences, 45% to 65% occurring once; the ten biggest clones make up around 6%. A word on this clonotype: Its antigen is not identified.

The clonotype originates from a human donor who had recovered from COVID-19. The sample here was CD4+ T cells from blood, taken about 7 months after SARS-CoV-2 vaccination. The chain recombines TRBV20-1 with TRBJ1-2, with a weak D call TRBD1 (6 bases). CDR3 in DNA: TGCAGTGCTATCCTTTCAGGGGAAGTTTACGGCTACACCTTC. This sequence encodes CSAILSGEVYGYTF.